This TCR beta chain was found in a study of cytomegalovirus exposure and HLA in healthy donors. Study-wide results and caveats: The study found most TCR sequences rare, yet found some public TCRs in many donors. A later analysis reportedly identified an Asian-associated ancestry cluster as carrying fewer N-insertions than the approximately 640-donor mean.

Germline CDR1 and CDR2: MNHEY and SMNVEV (reference sequence). This CDR3 contains 14 residues. Trimming pared 2 bases from V and 1 base from J, leaving 8 bases between. With regard to this clone: Its antigen is not identified.

In the PCR, 60 Vbeta and 13 Jbeta primers were used. Libraries were prepared by immunoSEQ multiplex PCR; TCRdb keeps only in-frame clonotypes and omits some of them. The table lists tens of thousands of clones, roughly 80% of them singletons. The chain uses TRBV27 and TRBJ2-5, with D possibly matching TRBD1 (5 bases). The clonotype originates from a woman aged 25 to 39 in good health and CMV-seronegative. The specimen was PBMCs. The CDR3 nucleotides read TGTGCCAGCAGTTTAATCCAGGGCCAAGAGACCCAGTACTTC. It is translated as CASSLIQGQETQYF.